This TCR gamma chain was found in a study of intestinal T cells in coeliac disease (TCRdb year 2020). About the investigation overall: In the TRG cohort, the mean age of coeliac patients was 15 to 16 years compared with around 55 years for controls, so the coeliac patients were much younger than the controls. The TCR-delta (TRD) cohort included duodenal biopsies from roughly 10 coeliac disease patients and roughly 10 non-coeliac controls. Duodenal biopsies from about 35 coeliac disease patients and 20 to 25 non-coeliac controls were included in a second, larger TCR-gamma (TRG) cohort. What the work shows at the level of the full study, not this receptor alone: TRD kmer-based clustering correctly classified all 22 biopsies in training, with a reported leave-one-out accuracy of 80% to 95%. Of about 54 biopsies, approximately 51 (approximately 94%) were correctly classified by TRG clustering, which had a reported leave-one-out accuracy of approximately 87%. Age was significantly different between the coeliac and control groups, but splitting the analysis by age did not give a significant classification. Repeated CDR3 amino acid sequences could not be distinguished from PCR duplicates in the analysis. FFPE-derived DNA was found to be relatively degraded, and loss of a proportion of TCR sequences in each sample was likely caused by this degradation.

To note about this clone: There is no known antigen for this receptor. No base qualities exist here, and no much larger clone lies one base off it.

The CDR3 starts with the cysteine, ends with the phenylalanine, and has 15 residues. Only the CDR3 portion is preserved as DNA: 45 bases, with reading frame beginning at the first base. After removal of 10 bases from V and 1 base from J, the junction retains 10 bases not matched to a gene. Receptor libraries were prepared by multiplex PCR. The listed sequencing device is Ion Torrent PGM. TRG repertoires were amplified from around 200 ng of biopsy DNA with the LymphoTrack kit, in which Illumina adapters are carried by the primers. After purification with AMPure XP beads and quantification on a 2100 Bioanalyzer, the TRG amplicons were pooled in equimolar amounts. An Ion PGM instrument was used to sequence the TRG libraries. The published analysis was carried out like this. Using FastX, any read was removed if more than 10% of its nucleotides had quality scores below the third quartile calculated per patient. Alignment of reads was performed with IMGT/HighV-QUEST so that V, D and J genes were assigned, CDR3 regions were identified and functionality was assessed. After the sequences were translated into amino acids, every sequence predicted to be non-functional was thrown out. The CDR3s were broken into kmers both with and without positional annotation, PCA was run on the kmer frequencies, and the samples were clustered using every one of the 1023 combinations of PCs 1-10. Classification was validated by leave-one-out cross-validation, in which parameters were re-optimised on the remaining samples each time. Shannon diversity was computed with the vegan R package from repeated random subsamples equal to the lowest read count. TCRdb reanalyzed the public reads with the CATT caller, and identical DNA sequences were merged afterwards. These V and J calls derive from TCRdb rather than the authors' analysis. Here the sample has 300 to 500 gamma-chain clones; roughly 54% occur a single time. The ten largest make up 40% of the sample.

Genomic DNA was extracted with the QIAamp DNA FFPE tissue kit from ten 5-um FFPE scrolls per case. To test whether coeliac disease can be classified from the TCR repertoire, the study used fully anonymised formalin-fixed paraffin-embedded duodenal biopsies that were not needed for diagnosis. The controls had no clinical or histological suspicion of coeliac disease and had upper endoscopy for reflux, dyspepsia or gastritis. The rearranged segments are TRGV10 and TRGJP1. TRGV10 is given ORF status, its function remaining uncertain. Sequenced sample: a duodenal biopsy. The origin of this receptor is a human donor who served as a control with a normal duodenal biopsy, not a healthy volunteer. In nucleotide form, the sequence is TGTGCTGCGTTTTACAGGGGTACCACTGGTTGGTTCAAGATATTT. It translates as CAAFYRGTTGWFKIF.